Sequencing of this TCR beta chain was carried out in a study of TIL therapy for anti-PD-1-resistant metastatic lung cancer. Study-level information: Patients had a median age of around 54 years (range 38-75). Tumors carried a median about 1.6 non-synonymous mutations per megabase. Four tumors were EGFR-mutant and two were ALK-rearranged.

Documented time point: pre-treatment sample, taken before nivolumab and TIL therapy. Adults with stage 4 NSCLC were enrolled in a phase I trial. This was the immunoSEQ v3 assay. Here immunoSEQ multiplex PCR was the method, and the copy in TCRdb shows in-frame clones only, minus some. The data show fewer than 20,000 clones, with 83% seen just once and around 2.2% held by the top ten. CDR1 MNHEY and CDR2 SVGAGI come from the germline V gene. Trimming at V came to 6 bases and at J to 4 bases, leaving 9 bases not matched to a gene. The CDR3 runs 15 residues. The chain uses TRBV6-5 and TRBJ1-2, with TRBD1 identical over 9 bases. Sequences were derived from blood, sampled at baseline. This TCR was sampled from a person between 30 and 79 years old with non-small cell lung cancer. CDR3 bases: TGTGCCAGCAGGCCAAGCCGGGACAGGGCCTATGGCTACACCTTC. It encodes CASRPSRDRAYGYTF.